The text below deals with one TCR beta chain. Its antigen target is currently unknown. The input lacks base qualities; no much larger clone sits a single base away. This sample stems from a study of T cell responses to AZD1222 COVID-19 vaccine (dated by TCRdb to about 2021). Regarding the study in general: AZD1222 recipients with second doses at about 4 weeks or about 12 weeks were pooled, because spike-specific TCR depth and breadth did not differ between schedules. TCR sequencing covered 230 to 250 trial participants: 207 given two doses of AZD1222 and 26 given two doses of MenACWY control vaccine. Trial participants were enrolled into age subgroups of 18-55, 56-69 and 70-plus years, which contained about 150, 28 and 57 TCR-sequenced participants, respectively.

Overall study results and their limits: Participants were mostly white British, with more females than males. The authors suggested clonal diversity may have been underestimated. Only six AZD1222 recipients were SARS-CoV-2 seropositive at baseline, limiting conclusions about previously exposed vaccinees. The vaccine-associated CD4 TCRs covered the entire spike protein, and the dominant responses fell in regions 160-218 and 743-854. Reportedly, close to half of the unique spike-specific TCRs recognized epitopes lying outside the regions that are mutated in the B.1.351 and B.1.1.7 variants. Because no day 14 peak-response samples were available, the repertoires could be characterized only after the peak T cell response. After two AZD1222 doses, both the breadth and the depth of spike-specific TCRs were significantly higher than at day 0 and than in MenACWY recipients. The 56-69-year group was small, and its depth increase did not reach significance, likely because of low power.

The CDR3 sequence holds 14 residues, the cysteine and phenylalanine included. The read is trimmed to its CDR3 DNA, 42 bases read in frame from base 1. The V end loses 0 bases and the J end loses 2 bases, and a stretch of 8 bases separates them. CDR1 is given as SGHRS and CDR2 as YFSETQ, both from the germline V gene. The CDR3 regions of human TCRbeta chains were analyzed by immunosequencing. In the authors' own workflow: TCRs in the repertoires were compared against a reference library of SARS-CoV-2-specific TCRs that had been generated with the MIRA antigen-specificity platform. Breadth was defined as the fraction of unique TCRs that were SARS-CoV-2-associated. Depth was defined as the fraction of total T cells that were SARS-CoV-2-associated. Each spike-specific TCR was assigned to its reactive spike region and to a CD4 or CD8 class using the MIRA data. Log10-transformed breadth and depth values were compared by one-way ANOVA with Sidak's multiple comparisons tests. The table was pulled from immuneACCESS by TCRdb, which kept in-frame rearrangements only. Such tables lose some clones; where checked, under half of the loss comes from unresolved V genes, and the rest has no known cause. V and J calls plus clone size are reproduced from that table; the DNA served to infer D and trimming. Present in this sample are 150,000 or so clones, 90% to 95% of which were seen just once. Of the sample, over 1.1% is held by the ten largest clones.

The sample's time point, from its label and the paper: baseline before first vaccination. Samples from vaccinated people were obtained from the UK trials COV001 and COV002, which included a single-blind randomized controlled phase 2/3 trial of AZD1222 (ChAdOx1 nCoV-19) in healthy adults. For TCRbeta chain sequencing, PBMC samples from trial participants were taken at day 0 and at day 28 after the second dose. Sample: peripheral blood, taken on day 0 of AZD1222 vaccination. This TCR came from an adult in good health. The V gene is TRBV5-1 and the J gene is TRBJ1-1; a confident D gene designation cannot be given. The CDR3 reads CASSLDVGNTEAFF. The nucleotide sequence is given as TGCGCCAGCAGCTTGGATGTCGGCAACACTGAAGCTTTCTTT.